Listed below are T cell receptor beta chains from one sample, sequenced in a study of low-dose radiotherapy and immunotherapy resistance in tumors. TCRdb processed the reads anew with MiXCR; each CDR3 protein has one entry. The sample consists of tens of thousands of distinct CDR3 sequences, about 25% of them appearing once. Sequencing was performed on PBMCs, taken before treatment. Source of these receptors: a male donor with prostate cancer. CDR3s include the opening cysteine and the closing phenylalanine or tryptophan. Fields, in order: CDR3 length, J gene, D gene, V gene, clone size, CDR3 protein, CDR3 DNA. A D gene is named only where the DNA matches it firmly. Clone sizes are given selectively: once, few, many, or a class where the clone is expanded.

>15|TRBJ1-1|-|TRBV28|many
CASSPPQGRRTEAFF
TGTGCCAGCAGCCCCCCACAGGGTCGGAGGACTGAAGCTTTCTTT
>15|TRBJ2-7|TRBD1|TRBV5-1|many
CASVSQTGSSYEQYF
TGCGCCAGCGTATCCCAGACAGGGAGCTCCTACGAGCAGTACTTC
>18|TRBJ1-3|TRBD1|TRBV9|many
CASSVSGGQATSGNTIYF
TGTGCCAGCAGCGTCTCTGGGGGACAGGCGACCTCTGGAAACACCATATATTTT
>14|TRBJ2-7|TRBD1|TRBV18|many
CASTRDRSDYEQYF
TGTGCCAGCACTAGGGACAGGAGCGACTACGAGCAGTACTTC
>15|TRBJ2-5|TRBD2|TRBV7-2|-
CASTWTRPKQETQYF
TGTGCCAGCACTTGGACTAGACCCAAGCAAGAGACCCAGTACTTC
>14|TRBJ1-4|-|TRBV20-1|-
CSARDGAGREKLFF
TGCAGTGCTAGAGATGGGGCAGGGAGGGAAAAACTGTTTTTT
>13|TRBJ2-1|-|TRBV20-1|many
CSARYQGINEQFF
TGCAGTGCTCGGTACCAGGGTATCAATGAGCAGTTCTTC
>11|TRBJ2-4|-|TRBV10-3|many
CAISDENIQYF
TGTGCCATCAGTGATGAAAACATTCAGTACTTC
>16|TRBJ2-3|TRBD2|TRBV7-2|many
CASSLYGGGTTDTQYF
TGTGCCAGCAGCTTATATGGCGGGGGTACAACAGATACGCAGTATTTT
>15|TRBJ2-2|-|TRBV20-1|many
CSARVATRNTGELFF
TGCAGTGCTAGAGTGGCGACTAGGAACACCGGGGAGCTGTTTTTT
>14|TRBJ2-3|-|TRBV7-6|-
CASSLNRNTDTQYF
TGTGCCAGCAGCTTAAACAGGAACACAGATACGCAGTATTTT
>15|TRBJ2-3|-|TRBV11-3|-
CASSQLWQGTDTQYF
TGTGCCAGCAGCCAGTTATGGCAGGGCACAGATACGCAGTATTTT
>17|TRBJ2-1|TRBD2|TRBV10-2|few
CASGETGGGNSYNEQFF
TGCGCCAGCGGGGAAACGGGGGGGGGGAACTCCTACAATGAGCAGTTCTTC
>12|TRBJ2-1|TRBD2|TRBV20-1|many
CSGGGANDEQFF
TGCAGTGGCGGGGGGGCAAATGATGAGCAGTTCTTC
>17|TRBJ2-1|-|TRBV24-1|-
CATSDSRGRAAYNEQFF
TGTGCCACCAGTGATTCTCGAGGCCGTGCCGCCTACAATGAGCAGTTCTTC
>12|TRBJ2-1|-|TRBV20-1|few
CSGTPSYNEQFF
TGCAGTGGGACACCTTCCTACAATGAGCAGTTCTTC
>14|TRBJ2-7|-|TRBV7-9|-
CASSRGQNNYEQYF
TGTGCCAGCAGCCGTGGACAGAACAACTACGAGCAGTACTTC
>14|TRBJ1-6|TRBD1|TRBV6-6|-
CASSAGQDNSPLHF
TGTGCCAGCAGTGCAGGACAGGATAATTCACCCCTCCACTTT
>16|TRBJ2-2|-|TRBV2|few
CASSRWQGSTGELFFF
-
>15|TRBJ2-2|-|TRBV5-1|-
CASSLGQENTGELFF
TGCGCCAGCAGCTTGGGACAGGAAAACACCGGGGAGCTGTTTTTT
>14|TRBJ2-1|-|TRBV27|few
CASSNGGKNNEQFF
TGTGCCAGCAGTAACGGGGGAAAGAACAATGAGCAGTTCTTC
>15|TRBJ2-7|-|TRBV9|many
CASSVEGIGGHEQYF
TGTGCCAGCAGCGTAGAAGGGATTGGAGGGCACGAGCAGTACTTC
>14|TRBJ2-7|-|TRBV6-2/TRBV6-3|many
CASSYSHPSYEQYF
TGTGCCAGCAGTTACTCGCACCCTTCCTACGAGCAGTACTTC
>17|TRBJ2-5|-|TRBV20-1|many
CSARVGRGGVGQETQYF
TGCAGTGCTAGAGTTGGCCGAGGGGGTGTGGGTCAAGAGACCCAGTACTTC
>16|TRBJ2-1|TRBD1|TRBV5-6|many
CASSPPGTGKKNEQFF
TGTGCCAGCAGCCCACCTGGGACAGGGAAGAAGAATGAGCAGTTCTTC
>15|TRBJ2-7|TRBD1|TRBV10-2|once
CASSEKGQGAYEQYF
TGCGCCAGCAGTGAGAAGGGACAGGGAGCCTACGAGCAGTACTTC
>16|TRBJ2-7|-|TRBV28|few
CASSFALFTLSYEQYF
TGTGCCAGCAGTTTTGCCTTGTTCACCCTCTCCTACGAGCAGTACTTC
>14|TRBJ1-1|-|TRBV29-1|medium-sized
CSVAGGAANTEAFF
TGCAGCGTTGCGGGGGGGGCGGCGAACACTGAAGCTTTCTTT
>14|TRBJ2-3|-|TRBV11-2|many
CASSSSGSTDTQYF
TGTGCCAGCAGCTCCTCGGGTAGCACAGATACGCAGTATTTT
>14|TRBJ1-5|-|TRBV2|many
CASSETGGNQPQHF
TGTGCCAGCAGTGAAACCGGAGGCAATCAGCCCCAGCATTTT
>15|TRBJ2-7|-|TRBV6-1|-
CAISESEGISYEQYF
TGTGCCATCAGTGAGTCGGAAGGAATCTCCTACGAGCAGTACTTC
>15|TRBJ2-7|TRBD1|TRBV7-8|many
CASSLPGTGAYEQYF
TGTGCCAGCAGCCTGCCCGGGACAGGGGCCTACGAGCAGTACTTC
>15|TRBJ2-2|TRBD1|TRBV7-9|many
CASSPGTVNTGELFF
TGTGCCAGCAGCCCTGGGACAGTGAACACCGGGGAGCTGTTTTTT
>14|TRBJ2-2|-|TRBV5-1|once
CASSLAPNTGELFF
TGCGCCAGCAGCTTGGCCCCAAACACCGGGGAGCTGTTTTTT
>14|TRBJ2-5|-|TRBV11-2|-
CASSLDRGQETQYF
TGTGCCAGCAGCTTAGATCGGGGTCAAGAGACCCAGTACTTC
>15|TRBJ2-6|-|TRBV5-1|many
CASSSSPSGANVLTF
TGCGCCAGCAGCTCCTCACCCTCTGGGGCCAACGTCCTGACTTTC
>14|TRBJ1-6|-|TRBV28|-
CASRGPLAPSPLHF
TGCGCCAGCAGAGGACCCCTGGCCCCTTCACCCCTCCACTTT
>15|TRBJ2-7|TRBD1|TRBV12-3/TRBV12-4|-
CASSAPGQGTYEQYF
TGTGCCAGCAGTGCTCCGGGACAGGGCACCTACGAGCAGTACTTC
>14|TRBJ2-1|TRBD2|TRBV9|few
CASSVATGGNEQFF
TGTGCCAGCAGCGTAGCGACGGGGGGCAATGAGCAGTTCTTC
>16|TRBJ2-7|-|TRBV4-2|-
CASSLKGPEDSYEQYF
TGTGCCAGCAGCTTAAAAGGGCCTGAGGACTCCTACGAGCAGTACTTC
>15|TRBJ2-3|TRBD2|TRBV6-5|-
CASKYKREDPRAQYF
TGTGCCAGCAAATACAAGCGGGAGGATCCTCGAGCGCAGTATTTT
>14|TRBJ2-1|-|TRBV5-6|medium-sized
CASTWAGNYNEQFF
TGTGCCAGCACCTGGGCGGGTAACTACAATGAGCAGTTCTTC
>12|TRBJ2-1|-|TRBV29-1|-
CSVPTVYNEQFF
TGCAGCGTTCCGACAGTCTACAATGAGCAGTTCTTC